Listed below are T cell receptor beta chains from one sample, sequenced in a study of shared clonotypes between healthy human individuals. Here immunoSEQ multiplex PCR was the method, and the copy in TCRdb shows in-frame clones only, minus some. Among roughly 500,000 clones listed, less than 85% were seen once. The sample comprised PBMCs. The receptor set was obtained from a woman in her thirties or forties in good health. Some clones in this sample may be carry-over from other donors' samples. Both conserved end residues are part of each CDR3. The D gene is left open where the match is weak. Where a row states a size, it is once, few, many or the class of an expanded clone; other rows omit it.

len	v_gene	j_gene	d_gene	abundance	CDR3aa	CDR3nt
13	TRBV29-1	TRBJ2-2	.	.	CSALTAATGELFF	TGCAGCGCCCTGACGGCAGCCACCGGGGAGCTGTTTTTT
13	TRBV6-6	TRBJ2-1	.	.	CASSRTGYNEQFF	TGTGCCAGCAGTCGGACTGGCTACAATGAGCAGTTCTTC
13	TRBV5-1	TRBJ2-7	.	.	CASSPGLRVEQYF	TGCGCCAGCAGCCCGGGACTGCGCGTCGAGCAGTACTTC
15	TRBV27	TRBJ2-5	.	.	CASRALVGEKETQYF	TGTGCCAGCCGAGCATTAGTGGGGGAGAAAGAGACCCAGTACTTC
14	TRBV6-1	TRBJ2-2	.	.	CASSASGWRGELFF	TGTGCCAGCAGTGCATCAGGGTGGCGCGGGGAGCTGTTTTTT
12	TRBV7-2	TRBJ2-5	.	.	CASSRPQETQYF	TGTGCCAGCAGCCGTCCTCAAGAGACCCAGTACTTC
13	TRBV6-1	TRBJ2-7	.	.	CASSVDRRYEQYF	TGTGCCAGCAGTGTGGATCGACGCTACGAGCAGTACTTC
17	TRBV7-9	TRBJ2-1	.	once	CASSHSGLGRGVNEQFF	TGTGCCAGCAGCCATTCGGGGTTGGGGCGAGGTGTCAATGAGCAGTTCTTC
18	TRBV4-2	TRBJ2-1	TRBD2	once	CASSQAGLAGGEGNEQFF	TGTGCCAGCAGCCAAGCCGGACTAGCGGGAGGGGAAGGCAATGAGCAGTTCTTC
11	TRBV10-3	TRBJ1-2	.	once	CAISEDNGYTF	TGTGCCATCAGTGAGGATAATGGCTACACCTTC
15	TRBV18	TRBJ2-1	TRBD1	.	CASSPPNRGLGEQFF	TGTGCCAGCTCACCACCCAACAGGGGGCTAGGTGAGCAGTTCTTC
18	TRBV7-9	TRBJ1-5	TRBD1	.	CASSYYFGTGVSNQPQHF	TGTGCCAGCAGCTATTACTTCGGGACAGGGGTTAGCAATCAGCCCCAGCATTTT
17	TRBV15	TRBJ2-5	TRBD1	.	CATSDTRQGLRKETQYF	TGTGCCACCAGCGACACCCGACAGGGATTAAGAAAAGAGACCCAGTACTTC
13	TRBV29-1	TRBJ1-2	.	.	CSVDVESNYGYTF	TGCAGCGTTGATGTAGAGTCTAACTATGGCTACACCTTC
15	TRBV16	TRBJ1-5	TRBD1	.	CASSQPTGGDQPQHF	TGTGCCAGCAGCCAACCTACAGGGGGAGACCAGCCCCAGCATTTT
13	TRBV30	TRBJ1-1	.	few	CAWSVRSLTEAFF	TGTGCCTGGAGTGTAAGGTCGCTTACTGAAGCTTTCTTT
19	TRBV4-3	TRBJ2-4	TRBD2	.	CASSQHSLAGGLAKNIQYF	TGCGCCAGCAGCCAACATTCACTAGCGGGGGGACTAGCCAAAAACATTCAGTACTTC
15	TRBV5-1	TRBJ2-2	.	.	CASQKTGANTGELFF	TGCGCCAGTCAAAAGACAGGCGCGAACACCGGGGAGCTGTTTTTT
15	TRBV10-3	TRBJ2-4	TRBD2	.	CAISVAGGAKNIQYF	TGTGCCATCAGTGTAGCGGGGGGCGCCAAAAACATTCAGTACTTC
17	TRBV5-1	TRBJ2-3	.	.	CASSLEGLARYTDTQYF	TGCGCCAGCAGCTTGGAGGGTCTAGCGAGATACACAGATACGCAGTATTTT
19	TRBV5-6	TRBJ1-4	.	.	CASSLARDTPGATNEKLFF	TGTGCCAGCAGCTTGGCCCGGGACACCCCCGGGGCAACTAATGAAAAACTGTTTTTT
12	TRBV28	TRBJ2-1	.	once	CASSFGSNEQFF	TGTGCCAGCAGCTTCGGTAGCAATGAGCAGTTCTTC
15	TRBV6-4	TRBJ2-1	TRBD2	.	CASSELSGSHNEQFF	TGTGCCAGCAGTGAACTAAGCGGGAGCCACAATGAGCAGTTCTTC